This TCR beta chain was identified in a study of CD8 T cells in Susac syndrome. At the level of the study: Patients with Susac syndrome were, at the time of blood collection, therapy-naive, maintained on corticosteroids, or maintained on intravenous immunoglobulin alone.

Negative magnetic isolation gave CD8+ and CD4+ cells; FACS enriched CD8+ TEMRA. An input of roughly 0.5 to 1 ug of RNA was subjected to reverse transcription using random hexamers. TCRdb processed the immunoSEQ multiplex PCR reads anew with MiXCR; each CDR3 protein has one entry. The table includes roughly 89,000 distinct CDR3 sequences, roughly 96% detected once. Sequenced: CD8+ T cells from PBMCs. This clonotype was sampled from a human donor with Susac syndrome.

CDR3 sequence: CASSLVRTTYTGELFF. DNA for the CDR3: TGTGCCAGCAGCTTAGTTAGGACAACCTACACCGGGGAGCTGTTTTTT. This sequence joins TRBV7-8 and TRBJ2-2; TRBD1 is a possible D gene (5 bases). The CDR3 loop spans 16 amino acids. Germline V gives CDR1 SGHVS, CDR2 FQNEAQ. V was cut by 1 base and J by 3 bases, with 12 bases left in between.